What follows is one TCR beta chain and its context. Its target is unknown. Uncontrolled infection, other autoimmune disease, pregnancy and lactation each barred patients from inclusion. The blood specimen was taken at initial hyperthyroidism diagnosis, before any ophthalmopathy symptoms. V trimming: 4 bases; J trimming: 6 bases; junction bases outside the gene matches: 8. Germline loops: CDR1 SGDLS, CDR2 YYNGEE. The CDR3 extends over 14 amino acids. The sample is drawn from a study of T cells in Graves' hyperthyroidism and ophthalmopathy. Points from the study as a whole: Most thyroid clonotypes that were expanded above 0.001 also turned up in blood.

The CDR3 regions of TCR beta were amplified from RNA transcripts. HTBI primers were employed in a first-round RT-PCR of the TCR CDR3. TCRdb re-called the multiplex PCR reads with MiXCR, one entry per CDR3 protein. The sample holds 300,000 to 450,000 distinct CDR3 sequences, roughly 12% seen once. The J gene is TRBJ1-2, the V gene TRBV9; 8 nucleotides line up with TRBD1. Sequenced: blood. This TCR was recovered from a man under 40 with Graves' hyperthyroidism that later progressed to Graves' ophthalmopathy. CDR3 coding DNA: TGTGCCAGCAGCATGAGACAGGGGAGAAATGGCTACACCTTC. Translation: CASSMRQGRNGYTF.